The clone carrying this T cell receptor beta chain was observed once. Here immunoSEQ multiplex PCR was the method, and the copy in TCRdb shows in-frame clones only, minus some. The sample carries under 300,000 clones, 70% to 90% recorded once. This record comes from a study of blood T cell repertoires in COVID-19. This TCR was sampled from a woman in her thirties or forties who had recovered from COVID-19. Input material: peripheral blood.

CDR3 protein: CASSIAAGTYEQYF. The DNA of the CDR3 is TGTGCCAGTAGTATAGCGGCAGGGACCTACGAGCAGTACTTC. This chain links TRBV19 with TRBJ2-7, with TRBD1 as a possible D gene (5 bases). V lost 1 base to trimming and J lost 2 bases, with 9 bases between them. From germline, CDR1 is LNHDA and CDR2 SQIVND (reference sequence). The CDR3 runs 14 residues.